A selection of T cell receptor beta chains follows, all from one sample in a study of T cell repertoires in cytomegalovirus infection. TCRdb re-called the reads with MiXCR, one entry per CDR3 protein. The table shows approximately 500,000 distinct CDR3 sequences, with about 15% occurring only once. Material for sequencing was CD8+ T cells from PBMCs. Source of these receptors: a human donor in good health (CMV status not recorded). Some clones in this sample may be carry-over from other donors' samples. CDR3s include the opening cysteine and the closing phenylalanine or tryptophan. Each record gives: clone size, D gene, J gene, V gene, CDR3 DNA, CDR3 protein. D genes are given only for firm matches. Size tells how often a clone was seen (once, few, many) or the class of an expanded clone, and some rows leave it out.

>.|.|TRBJ1-5|TRBV5-1
TGCGCCAGCAGCAGCGGGGGGGGAGCCAATCAGCCCCAGCATTTT
CASSSGGGANQPQHF
>.|.|TRBJ1-4|TRBV20-1
TGCAGTGCTAGGGGGAGAGGTTCCGAAAAACTGTTTTTT
CSARGRGSEKLFF
>.|TRBD2|TRBJ2-7|TRBV5-4
TGTGCCAGCAGCTTGATGGGGGGGAGCGGGGTCGAGCAGTACTTC
CASSLMGGSGVEQYF
>many|.|TRBJ1-1|TRBV7-6
TGTGCCAGCAGCTCCCCGGGGAGGGACACTGAAGCTTTCTTT
CASSSPGRDTEAFF
>.|.|TRBJ1-4|TRBV6-5
TGTGCCAGCAGTCTCGCAGGGATCACTAATGAAAAACTGTTTTTT
CASSLAGITNEKLFF
>many|.|TRBJ2-3|TRBV12-3/TRBV12-4
TGTGCCAGCAGCCACCGGGCAGGGACAGATACGCAGTATTTT
CASSHRAGTDTQYF
>few|.|TRBJ1-3|TRBV11-2
TGTGCCAGCAGCTTTAACCGGGCTTCTGGAAACACCATATATTTT
CASSFNRASGNTIYF
>few|.|TRBJ2-7|TRBV2
TGTGCCAGCAGTGAAGGGGCTAGCGCCTCCTACGAGCAGTACTTC
CASSEGASASYEQYF
>few|TRBD2|TRBJ2-1|TRBV28
TGTGCCAGCAGTTTCATTTCAGCGGGAGATTACAATGAGCAGTTCTTC
CASSFISAGDYNEQFF
>.|TRBD1|TRBJ2-7|TRBV5-6
TGTGCCAGCAGCCGGGACAGGGGGCTATTCGAGCAGTACTTC
CASSRDRGLFEQYF
>many|TRBD1|TRBJ2-3|TRBV7-3
TGTGCCAGCAGCTCGACAGGGTTAAAAACAGATACGCAGTATTTT
CASSSTGLKTDTQYF
>.|TRBD1|TRBJ1-2|TRBV2
TGTGCCAGCAGTCAAGGACAGGGCCCACTCTATGGCTACACCTTC
CASSQGQGPLYGYTF
>many|.|TRBJ1-2|TRBV28
TGTGCCAGCAGTATATCCCGGGGCCTAAGCCTCTATGGCTACACCTTC
CASSISRGLSLYGYTF
>few|.|TRBJ1-1|TRBV12-3/TRBV12-4
TGTGCCAGCAGACCGCTCGGGACGAACACTGAAGCTTTCTTT
CASRPLGTNTEAFF
>many|TRBD2|TRBJ2-7|TRBV27
TGTGCCAGCAGTCTACAGCGGGATCACTACGAGCAGTACTTC
CASSLQRDHYEQYF
>many|.|TRBJ2-7|TRBV29-1
TGCAGCGTTGAAGAAGGACAGCCCTACGAGCAGTACTTC
CSVEEGQPYEQYF
>.|.|TRBJ2-1|TRBV7-2
TGTGCCAGCAGCTTAGTAGCCCCGTCCTACAATGATCAGTGCTTC
CASSLVAPSYNDQCF
>.|.|TRBJ2-1|TRBV6-1
TGTGCCAGCAGTCCGAGAGGGGGGGACTACAATGAGCAGTTCTTC
CASSPRGGDYNEQFF
>many|TRBD1|TRBJ2-7|TRBV27
TGTGCCAGCAGTTTTTCTACAGGGGGTGTGCAGTACTTC
CASSFSTGGVQYF
>few|.|TRBJ1-5|TRBV27
TGTGCCAGCAGTTTATTCCACCAGCCTAAATACAATCAGCCCCAGCATTTT
CASSLFHQPKYNQPQHF
>many|.|TRBJ1-5|TRBV7-8
TGTGCCAGCAGCTTAGAAGTCAATCAGCCCCAGCATTTT
CASSLEVNQPQHF
>.|.|TRBJ1-3|TRBV28
TGTGCCAGCAGTTCCAGGGTGGAAAACACCATATATTTT
CASSSRVENTIYF
>many|.|TRBJ1-1|TRBV20-1
TGCAGTGTGGAGCAAGGGAACACTGAAGCTTTCTTT
CSVEQGNTEAFF
>many|.|TRBJ1-6|TRBV11-2
TGTGCCAGCAGCTTAGATCCCCTTAGGAGCTCCTATAATTCACCCCTCCACTTT
CASSLDPLRSSYNSPLHF
>many|.|TRBJ1-1|TRBV7-9
TGTGCCAGCAGCTCCTCCACGGGCATTAGGAACACTGAAGCTTTCTTT
CASSSSTGIRNTEAFF
>.|TRBD2|TRBJ2-1|TRBV10-3
TGTGCCATCAGTGAGCGTAGCGGGGACTACAATGAGCAGTTCTTC
CAISERSGDYNEQFF
>.|TRBD2|TRBJ2-5|TRBV10-3
TGTGCCATCAGTGAGTCGAAGGGACTAGCAGCTCAGGGGACCCAGTACTTC
CAISESKGLAAQGTQYF
>few|TRBD2|TRBJ2-1|TRBV4-1
TGCGCCAGCAGCCAAGTTGGGGGACTAGCGGGTTCTTTGGATGAGCAGTTCTTC
CASSQVGGLAGSLDEQFF
>many|.|TRBJ1-1|TRBV7-9
TGTGCCAGCAGCTTAGTAGGGGGGCGTGGGACTTTCTTT
CASSLVGGRGTFF
>.|TRBD2|TRBJ2-7|TRBV28
TGTGCCAGCAGTTTAGGACTAGCGGGAGTGGCCGAGCAGTACTTC
CASSLGLAGVAEQYF
>few|TRBD1|TRBJ2-7|TRBV15
TGTGCCACCAGCAGAGATATAGACAGGGACTACGAGCAGTACTTC
CATSRDIDRDYEQYF
>few|.|TRBJ1-2|TRBV11-2
TGTGCCAGCAGTCAAACAGGGGGCTACACCTTC
CASSQTGGYTF
>many|TRBD1|TRBJ1-4|TRBV6-2/TRBV6-3
TGTGCCAGCAGTTACGGACAGGGACCATTTGAGGAACTGTTTTTT
CASSYGQGPFEELFF
>many|.|TRBJ2-7|TRBV27
TGTGCCAGCAGTTGGACCGTTGAATCCTACGAGCAGTACTTC
CASSWTVESYEQYF
>many|.|TRBJ1-1|TRBV28
TGTGCCAGCAGTTTCATACAGGGTACTGAAGCTTTCTTT
CASSFIQGTEAFF
>many|TRBD2|TRBJ2-1|TRBV24-1
TGTGCCACCAGTACCCCGAGTATAAGCGGGGGTGGGTCCTACAATGAGCAGTTCTTC
CATSTPSISGGGSYNEQFF
>few|.|TRBJ2-7|TRBV19
TGTGCCAGTAGTATAGATCGGGGGGCGCTTGTCGAGCAGTACTTC
CASSIDRGALVEQYF
>.|.|TRBJ2-2|TRBV12-3/TRBV12-4
TGTGCCAGCAGCCTTAGTGGGGCGGGGAACACCGGGGAGCTGTTTTTT
CASSLSGAGNTGELFF
>many|TRBD2|TRBJ2-1|TRBV7-9
TGTGCCAGCAGCTTAGAGGGGCTAGCGGGAGACTCCTACAATGAGCAGTTCTTC
CASSLEGLAGDSYNEQFF
>.|.|TRBJ2-7|TRBV4-2
TGTGCCAGCAGCCAAGATATGGACGGCGGTAACTACGAGCAGTACTTC
CASSQDMDGGNYEQYF
>few|TRBD2|TRBJ2-1|TRBV9
TGTGCCAGCAGCCCCCGGACTAGCCCAAAAGAGAGCAATGAGCAGTTCTTC
CASSPRTSPKESNEQFF
>.|.|TRBJ1-2|TRBV4-2
TGTGCCAGCAGCCAAACAGAGACACAATCCCCCAATGGCTACACCTTC
CASSQTETQSPNGYTF
>.|TRBD1|TRBJ2-7|TRBV6-2/TRBV6-3
TGTGCCAGCAGTTGGGGACAGCTTAACGAGCAGTACTTC
CASSWGQLNEQYF
>many|.|TRBJ1-2|TRBV7-6
TGTGCCAGCAGCCGGACAGCTAACTATGGCTACACCTTC
CASSRTANYGYTF